This section outlines one T cell receptor (beta chain) sequence together with its context. What this receptor recognizes is not known. Base quality data are lacking; no much larger clone is found one base away. Receptors were amplified or captured by the immunoSEQ multiplex PCR assay. A mixture of 60 forward primers for TCR Vbeta segments and 13 reverse primers for TCR Jbeta segments was used in the multiplex PCR. The CDR3 region of rearranged TCR beta genes was amplified from genomic DNA by a multiplex PCR assay. The amplified TCR beta libraries were sequenced on the Illumina HiSeq System as 87-base-pair reads. The published analysis was carried out like this. Across the roughly 640 repertoires, a later analysis counted roughly 84 million unique TCR beta chains, approximately 10 million of which were shared by at least two donors. Raw reads were error-corrected and collapsed into unique sequences with a nearest-neighbor algorithm that merged closely related sequences to remove PCR and sequencing errors. V, D and J gene segments were assigned by aligning CDR3 sequences to IMGT reference sequences. For a sequence to be retained, a match of at least six nucleotides to both a V gene segment and a J gene segment was required. A rearrangement was called productive if the CDR3 had no stop codons and remained in frame with V and J, and every other rearrangement was called non-productive. Following IMGT convention, CDR3 was defined as the stretch from the second conserved V-encoded cysteine up to the conserved J-encoded phenylalanine. The earlier analysis of 450 to 750 of the donors excluded any sequence lacking an unambiguous match to a single V gene segment. An earlier analysis of 550 to 650 of the donors classified V segments as functional when productive rearrangements were above 56.7% and as segregating when the standard deviation between donors was above 5%. A statistical classification framework was built for diagnosing cytomegalovirus status from the catalog of TCR beta chain sequences. In a later analysis, TCR nucleotide sequences were compared against IMGT/GENE-DB human TR gene sequences so that V and J genes could be assigned. The TCRdist pipeline was used in a later analysis to assign CDR3 sequences and most-parsimonious VDJ recombination scenarios. A later analysis defined each TCR beta chain by its CDR3 amino acid sequence plus V-gene family, and excluded reads lacking a unique V-gene family. A later analysis removed 592 highly shared, low-generation-probability nucleotide sequences to deal with suspected cross-contamination and a sequencing artifact. A later analysis calculated a clonal expansion index for each public chain from normalized within-repertoire ranks of inferred template counts. Generation probabilities in a later analysis came from a VDJ recombination model fitted to out-of-frame rearrangements, and those results were checked against IGoR. Hypergeometric tests were used in a later analysis to score TCR-TCR, TCR-HLA and TCR-CMV co-occurrence, with a repertoire-size bias correction applied to the TCR pairs. To estimate false discovery rates, a later analysis permuted the HLA or CMV assignments 20 times. In a later analysis, co-occurring TCRs were grouped with DBSCAN, and TCRdist sequence similarity was added when clustering was performed within HLA-allele-positive subsets. Co-occurrence clustering excluded repertoires with fewer than 30,000 or more than 120,000 public chains, plus five with anomalous nucleotide sharing. TCRdb limited this immuneACCESS table to in-frame rearrangements with V and J called. A share of clones is missing; checked studies link under half to unresolved V genes, and the rest is unexplained. V, J and clone size are taken as reported in that table, and D and trimming were inferred from the DNA itself. This sample comprises 60,000 to 70,000 clones, around 77% of them detected only once. The ten largest clonotypes hold 3.5% to 5% of the sample.

In total, roughly 670 healthy bone marrow donors made up the cohort. All cohort members were sampled while nominally healthy, although unrecorded immune exposures were likely present. The donor tested CMV seronegative and was one of the 352 seronegative cohort members. Every donor gave a peripheral blood sample, and the peripheral blood mononuclear cells from that sample were used for TCR beta sequencing. Genomic DNA was extracted from the blood cell samples with the Qiagen DNeasy Blood Extraction Kit. There are 12 amino acids in the CDR3, from cysteine to phenylalanine inclusive. The CDR3 DNA has 36 bases and is translated from base 1. The junction carries 11 bases between V and J, which are trimmed by 9 bases and 2 bases respectively. CDR1 and CDR2, per the germline V gene (reference sequence), are SEHNR and FQNEAQ. The sample originates from a study of cytomegalovirus exposure and HLA in healthy donors (TCRdb year 2017). Regarding the complete study: An earlier analysis of approximately 640 of the donors reported roughly 270 Gb of sequence data and 100 million to 130 million unique TCR beta sequences from about 200 million T cells. In a later genetic analysis, genome-wide SNP genotypes for about 55% of the roughly 700 donors were used, and that subset was treated as a discovery cohort. To predict cytomegalovirus infection status, the study combined high-throughput TCR immunosequencing, statistical association of individual TCRs with disease status, and machine learning. Every repertoire in the discovery cohort had been generated on one and the same sequencing platform. Among the 398 genotyped donors, around 81% belonged to the genetic ancestry cluster associated with self-reported Caucasian donors. The study used immunosequencing to profile the T cell repertoires of approximately 630 subjects and linked those repertoires to cytomegalovirus serostatus. The later analysis used no new phenotypic data to find candidate immune exposures, relying instead on TCR beta sequences and their occurrence across donors. The number of donors typed differed by locus, with roughly 629-640 for A, B, C, DRB1 and DQB1, more than 500 for DQA1, 600 to 610 for DPA1, and under 490 for DPB1. Donor age, sex, ethnicity and CMV serostatus were compiled together with the repertoire data. About 280 gigabases of sequencing data and around 80 million unique TCR sequences made up an early release that covered roughly 670 HLA-typed donors. Both class I and class II loci were covered by HLA typing, at four-digit resolution. A later analysis re-examined previously published TCR beta repertoires from 500 to 700 donors and added high-resolution HLA genotyping to investigate patterns of TCR occurrence. Across about 370 genotyped donors of the cohort, an average of about 240,000 unique TCR beta nucleotide sequences per donor were sequenced, and about a sixth of those sequences were non-productive. Roughly five DR-DQ haplotypes were handled as single units for association and clustering, since linkage in the cohort was strong. The aim of the study was to test whether cataloging public T cell receptors could identify signatures of past pathogen exposure. In addition to the first cohort of 666 subjects, a separate validation cohort of 130 or so different subjects was used. An earlier analysis of a few hundred of the donors applied high-throughput TCR beta sequencing to assess whether each TCR beta V gene segment acted as functional or pseudogenic. Overall study results and their limits: Some IMGT-functional V segments, including TRBV6-2 and TRBV6-3, could not be distinguished by the 87-base-pair reads and were therefore excluded. A group of highly shared sequence variants was considered likely to be a technical artifact of the sequencing pipeline. Correlated functional status among segregating V segments might reflect linkage disequilibrium, but an unknown experimental factor could not be ruled out. It was suggested by the authors that the approach could potentially be generalized to other disease states and immunological phenotypes. In the study, roughly 160 TCR beta chains were listed as associated with cytomegalovirus. A later genetic analysis reported fewer N-insertions in productive TCRs among donors in an Asian-associated ancestry cluster than the roughly 640-donor mean. In both the original and validation cohorts, the classifier was reported to diagnose cytomegalovirus status with high specificity and sensitivity. Immune exposure information for the cohort was limited to CMV serostatus. Three of the identified cytomegalovirus-associated TCR beta chains were confirmed in vitro to be specific for cytomegalovirus antigens. Because HLA typing was missing for some donors at each locus, association tests included only the typed subset. An association between a missense DCLRE1C variant and V-gene and J-gene trimming of TCR beta chains was found in a later genetic analysis and replicated in an independent cohort. Compared with equally common non-associated chains, HLA-associated TCR beta chains in a later analysis were more clonally expanded and had lower generation probabilities. This cohort had only TCR beta chains sequenced, and the lack of alpha or paired-chain data limited which features could be detected. A further reported finding was that TCR beta sequences accurately predicted the HLA-A and HLA-B alleles for most subjects in the first cohort. Across donors, most TCR sequences were observed very rarely, whereas some public TCRs were present in many individuals. A later analysis associated 15,000 to 20,000 TCR beta sequences with specific HLA alleles at a false discovery rate of 0.05. Some 16 rarely observed V segments, including chromosome 9 orphons, were excluded from the earlier analysis of some 590 of the donors because counts were too low. In a later analysis, TCR association rates were found to vary across HLA loci, with the most associated TCRs seen for DRB1 alleles and the fewest for HLA-C alleles. Broadly in line with IMGT annotations, most TCR beta V segments showed up in productive rearrangements about 90% or about 30% of the time in an earlier analysis of 450 to 600 of the donors. Most CMV-associated TCR beta chains appeared to be HLA-restricted in a later analysis, and the HLA associations seemed to be driven largely by CMV exposure. Several of the top co-occurrence clusters appeared to be linked to parvovirus B19, influenza, CMV and Epstein-Barr virus, according to a later analysis. Assigning TCR associations to individual alleles was difficult when HLA alleles, especially DR and DQ, strongly co-occurred. The presence/absence analyses assumed that sequencing depth was roughly uniform across donors, and that assumption may not be true.

The clonotype comes from a woman in her twenties or thirties in good health and CMV-seronegative. The rearrangement joined TRBV7-9 to TRBJ2-7; no D gene call is confident. The sequenced sample was PBMCs. In nucleotide form, the sequence is TGTGCCAGTCGAGGCCCAGCCTACGAGCAGTACTTC. Translated, it reads CASRGPAYEQYF. Reference TRBV7-9 and TRBJ2-7 genes cover what lies past the CDR3, so the full variable domain is DTGVSQNPRHKITKRGQNVTFRCDPISEHNRLYWYRQTLGQGPEFLTYFQNEAQLEKSRLLSDRFSAERPKGSFSTLEIQRTEQGDSAMYLCASRGPAYEQYFGPGTRLTVT.